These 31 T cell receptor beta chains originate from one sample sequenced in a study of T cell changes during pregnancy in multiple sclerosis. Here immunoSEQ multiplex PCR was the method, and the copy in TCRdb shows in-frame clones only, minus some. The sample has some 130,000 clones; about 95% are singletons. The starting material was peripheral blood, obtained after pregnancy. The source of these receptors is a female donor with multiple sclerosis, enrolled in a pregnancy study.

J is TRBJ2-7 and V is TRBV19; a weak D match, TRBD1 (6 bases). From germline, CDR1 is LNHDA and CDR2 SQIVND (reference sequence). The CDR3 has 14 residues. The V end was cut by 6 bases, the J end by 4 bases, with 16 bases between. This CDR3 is CASRPRTDKYEQYF. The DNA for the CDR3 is TGTGCCAGTAGACCGAGGACAGATAAGTACGAGCAGTACTTC.

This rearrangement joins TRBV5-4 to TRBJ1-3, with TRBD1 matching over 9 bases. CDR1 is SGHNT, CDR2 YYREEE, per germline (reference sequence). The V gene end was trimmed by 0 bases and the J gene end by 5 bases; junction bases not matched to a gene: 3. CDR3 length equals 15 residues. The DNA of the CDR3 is TGTGCCAGCAGCTTGGAGGGACAGGGAAGAAACACCATATATTTT. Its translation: CASSLEGQGRNTIYF.

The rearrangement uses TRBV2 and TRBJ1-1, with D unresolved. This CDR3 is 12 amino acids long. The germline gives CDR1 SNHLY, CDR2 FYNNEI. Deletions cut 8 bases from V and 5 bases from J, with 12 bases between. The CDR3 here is CASRTRKTEAFF. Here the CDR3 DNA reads TGTGCCAGCCGAACGAGGAAAACTGAAGCTTTCTTT.

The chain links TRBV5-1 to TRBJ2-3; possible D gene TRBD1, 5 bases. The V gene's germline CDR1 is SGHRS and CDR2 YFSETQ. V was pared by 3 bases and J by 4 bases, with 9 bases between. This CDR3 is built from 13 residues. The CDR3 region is CASSSDSSDTQYF. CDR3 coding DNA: TGCGCCAGCAGCTCCGACAGTTCAGATACGCAGTATTTT.

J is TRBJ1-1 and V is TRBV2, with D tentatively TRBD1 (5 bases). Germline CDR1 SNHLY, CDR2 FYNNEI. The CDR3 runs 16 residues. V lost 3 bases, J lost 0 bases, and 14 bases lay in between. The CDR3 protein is CASSERSNRLNTEAFF. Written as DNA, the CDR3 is TGTGCCAGCAGTGAGCGGTCGAACAGGCTGAACACTGAAGCTTTCTTT.

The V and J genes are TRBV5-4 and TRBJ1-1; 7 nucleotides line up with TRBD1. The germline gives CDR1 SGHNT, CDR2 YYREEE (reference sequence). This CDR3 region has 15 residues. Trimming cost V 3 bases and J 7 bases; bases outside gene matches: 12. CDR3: CASSSGTDPDNEAFF. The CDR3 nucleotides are TGTGCCAGCAGCTCCGGGACAGACCCTGATAATGAAGCTTTCTTT.

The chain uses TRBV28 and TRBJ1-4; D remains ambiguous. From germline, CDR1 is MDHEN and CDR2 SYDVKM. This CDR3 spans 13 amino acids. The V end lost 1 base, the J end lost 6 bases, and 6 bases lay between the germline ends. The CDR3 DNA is TGTGCCAGCAGTTTATCACGGGATGAAAAACTGTTTTTT. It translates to CASSLSRDEKLFF.

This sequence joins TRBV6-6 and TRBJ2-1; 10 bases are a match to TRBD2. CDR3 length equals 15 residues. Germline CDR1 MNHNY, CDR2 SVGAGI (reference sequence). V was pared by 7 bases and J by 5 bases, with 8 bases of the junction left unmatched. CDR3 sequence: CASKKREGRNNEQFF. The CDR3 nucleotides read TGTGCCAGCAAAAAGCGGGAGGGACGAAACAATGAGCAGTTCTTC.

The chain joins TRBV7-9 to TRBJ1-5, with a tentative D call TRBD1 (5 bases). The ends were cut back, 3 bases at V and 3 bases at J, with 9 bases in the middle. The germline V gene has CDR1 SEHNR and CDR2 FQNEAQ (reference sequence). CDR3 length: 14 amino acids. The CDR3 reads CASSFGGTNQPQHF. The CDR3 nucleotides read TGTGCCAGCAGCTTCGGGGGGACCAATCAGCCCCAGCATTTT.

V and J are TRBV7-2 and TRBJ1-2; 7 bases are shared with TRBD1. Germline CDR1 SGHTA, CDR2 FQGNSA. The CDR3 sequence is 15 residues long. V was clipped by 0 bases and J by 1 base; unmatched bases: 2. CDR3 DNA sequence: TGTGCCAGCAGCTTAGCGGCAGGGGGTAACTATGGCTACACCTTC. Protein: CASSLAAGGNYGYTF.

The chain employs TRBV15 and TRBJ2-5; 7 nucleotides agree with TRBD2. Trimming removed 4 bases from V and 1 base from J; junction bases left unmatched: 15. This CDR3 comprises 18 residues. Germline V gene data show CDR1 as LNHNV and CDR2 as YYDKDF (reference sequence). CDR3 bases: TGTGCCACCAGCACCGCGGGGCGCCTAGCGGTGCTCCAAGAGACCCAGTACTTC. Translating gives CATSTAGRLAVLQETQYF. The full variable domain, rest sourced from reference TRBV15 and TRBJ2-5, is DAMVIQNPRYQVTQFGKPVTLSCSQTLNHNVMYWYQQKSSQAPKLLFHYYDKDFNNEADTPDNFQSRRPNTSFCFLDIRSPGLGDTAMYLCATSTAGRLAVLQETQYFGPGTRLLVL.

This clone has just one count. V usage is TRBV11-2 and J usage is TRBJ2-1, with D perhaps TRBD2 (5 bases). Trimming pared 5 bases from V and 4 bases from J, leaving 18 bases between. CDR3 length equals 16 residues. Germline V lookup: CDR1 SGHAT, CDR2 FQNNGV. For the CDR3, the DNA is TGTGCCAGCAGCCGCCTTAGCAGGTCGGGGTACAATGAGCAGTTCTTC. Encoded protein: CASSRLSRSGYNEQFF.

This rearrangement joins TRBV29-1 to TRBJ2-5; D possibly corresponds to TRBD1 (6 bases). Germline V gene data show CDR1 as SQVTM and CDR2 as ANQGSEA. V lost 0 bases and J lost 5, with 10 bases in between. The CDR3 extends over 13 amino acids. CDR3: CSVEDGDTETQYF. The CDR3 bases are TGCAGCGTTGAAGATGGGGACACTGAGACCCAGTACTTC. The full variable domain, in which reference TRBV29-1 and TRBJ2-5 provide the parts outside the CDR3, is SAVISQKPSRDICQRGTSLTIQCQVDSQVTMMFWYRQQPGQSLTLIATANQGSEATYESGFVIDKFPISRPNLTFSTLTVSNMSPEDSSIYLCSVEDGDTETQYFGPGTRLLVL.

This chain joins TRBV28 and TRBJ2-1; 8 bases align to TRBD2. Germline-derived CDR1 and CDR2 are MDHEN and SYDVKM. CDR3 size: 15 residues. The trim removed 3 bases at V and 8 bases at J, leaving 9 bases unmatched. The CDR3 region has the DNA TGTGCCAGCAGTTTCAGCGGGAGTATTCCGTATGAGCAGTTCTTC. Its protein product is CASSFSGSIPYEQFF.

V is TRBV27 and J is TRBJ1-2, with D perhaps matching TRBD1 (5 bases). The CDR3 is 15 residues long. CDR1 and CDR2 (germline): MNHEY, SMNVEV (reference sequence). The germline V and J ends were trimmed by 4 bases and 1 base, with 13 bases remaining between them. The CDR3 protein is CASSSSGVGNYGYTF. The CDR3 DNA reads TGTGCCAGCAGTTCCTCGGGGGTGGGTAACTATGGCTACACCTTC.

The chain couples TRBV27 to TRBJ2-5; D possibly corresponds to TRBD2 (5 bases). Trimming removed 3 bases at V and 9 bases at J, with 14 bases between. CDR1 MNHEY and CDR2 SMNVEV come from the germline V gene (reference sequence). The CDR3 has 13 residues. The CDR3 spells CASSFAASFPQYF. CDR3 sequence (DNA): TGTGCCAGCAGTTTTGCGGCTAGCTTTCCCCAGTACTTC.

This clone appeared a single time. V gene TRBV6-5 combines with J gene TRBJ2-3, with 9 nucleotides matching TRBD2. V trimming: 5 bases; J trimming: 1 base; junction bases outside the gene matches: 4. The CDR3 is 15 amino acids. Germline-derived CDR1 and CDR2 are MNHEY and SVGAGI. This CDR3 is CASSPRTSGTDTQYF. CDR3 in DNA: TGTGCCAGCAGTCCCCGGACTAGCGGCACAGATACGCAGTATTTT.

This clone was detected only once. CDR3: CASRSRGGNYEQYF. CDR3 nucleotides: TGTGCCAGCAGATCCCGTGGGGGGAACTACGAGCAGTACTTC. The chain has TRBV27 and TRBJ2-7; possible D gene TRBD2, 6 bases. There are 14 residues in the CDR3. The V gene's germline CDR1 is MNHEY and CDR2 SMNVEV (reference sequence). With 6 bases removed from V and 3 bases from J, the gap between germline ends came to 15 bases.

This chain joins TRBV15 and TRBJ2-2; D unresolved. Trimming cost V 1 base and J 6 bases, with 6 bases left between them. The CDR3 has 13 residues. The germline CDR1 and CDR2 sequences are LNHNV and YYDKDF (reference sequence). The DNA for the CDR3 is TGTGCCACCAGCAGAGGAGCACCCGGGGAGCTGTTTTTT. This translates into CATSRGAPGELFF.

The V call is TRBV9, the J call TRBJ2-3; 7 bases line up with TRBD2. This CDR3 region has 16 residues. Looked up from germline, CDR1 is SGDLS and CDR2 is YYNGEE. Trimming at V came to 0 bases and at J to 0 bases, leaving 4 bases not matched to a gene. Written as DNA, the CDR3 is TGTGCCAGCAGCGTAGGGGGGGGAGCTAGCACAGATACGCAGTATTTT. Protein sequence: CASSVGGGASTDTQYF.

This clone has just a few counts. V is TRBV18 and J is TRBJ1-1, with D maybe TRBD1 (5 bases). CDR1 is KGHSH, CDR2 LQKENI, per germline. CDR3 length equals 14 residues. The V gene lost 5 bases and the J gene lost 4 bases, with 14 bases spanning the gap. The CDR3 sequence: CASSTDTGFTEAFF. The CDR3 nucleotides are TGTGCCAGCTCAACTGATACAGGTTTCACTGAAGCTTTCTTT.

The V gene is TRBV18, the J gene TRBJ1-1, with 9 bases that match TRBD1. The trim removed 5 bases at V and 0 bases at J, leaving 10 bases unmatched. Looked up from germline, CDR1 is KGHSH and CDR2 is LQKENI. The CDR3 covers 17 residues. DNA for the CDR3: TGTGCCAGCTCAAAAGGGACAGGGTCTTTCATGAACACTGAAGCTTTCTTT. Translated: CASSKGTGSFMNTEAFF. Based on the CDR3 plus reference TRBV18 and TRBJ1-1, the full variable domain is NAGVMQNPRHLVRRRGQEARLRCSPMKGHSHVYWYRQLPEEGLKFMVYLQKENIIDESGMPKERFSAEFPKEGPSILRIQQVVRGDSAAYFCASSKGTGSFMNTEAFFGQGTRLTVV.

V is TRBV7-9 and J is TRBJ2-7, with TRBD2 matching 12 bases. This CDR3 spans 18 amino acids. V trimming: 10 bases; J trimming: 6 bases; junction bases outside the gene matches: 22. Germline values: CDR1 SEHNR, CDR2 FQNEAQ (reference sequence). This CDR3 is CANLGGVRLAGARGEQYF. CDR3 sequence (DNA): TGTGCCAACCTAGGTGGGGTGAGACTAGCGGGGGCAAGAGGCGAGCAGTACTTC.

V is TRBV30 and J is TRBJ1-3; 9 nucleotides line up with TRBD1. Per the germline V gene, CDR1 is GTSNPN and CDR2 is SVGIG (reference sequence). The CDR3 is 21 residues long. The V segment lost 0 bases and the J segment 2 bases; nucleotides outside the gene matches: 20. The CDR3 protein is CAWSVKSGQGRILRAGNTIYF. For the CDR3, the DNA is TGTGCCTGGAGTGTTAAAAGCGGACAGGGGAGGATCCTAAGAGCTGGAAACACCATATATTTT.

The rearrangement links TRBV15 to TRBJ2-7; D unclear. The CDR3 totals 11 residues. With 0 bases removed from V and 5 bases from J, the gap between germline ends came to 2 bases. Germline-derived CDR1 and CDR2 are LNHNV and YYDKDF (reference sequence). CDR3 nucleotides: TGTGCCACCAGCAGAGATAACGAGCAGTACTTC. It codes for CATSRDNEQYF.

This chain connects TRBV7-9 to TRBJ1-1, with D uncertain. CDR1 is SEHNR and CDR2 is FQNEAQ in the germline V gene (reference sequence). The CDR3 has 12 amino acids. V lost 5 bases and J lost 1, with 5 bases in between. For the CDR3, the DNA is TGTGCCAGCAGCGAGGGGAACACTGAAGCTTTCTTT. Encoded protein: CASSEGNTEAFF.

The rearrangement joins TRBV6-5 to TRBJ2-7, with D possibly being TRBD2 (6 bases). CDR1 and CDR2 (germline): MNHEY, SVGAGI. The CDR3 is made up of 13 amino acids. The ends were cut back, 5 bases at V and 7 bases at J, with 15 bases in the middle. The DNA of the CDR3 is TGTGCCAGCAGTCAAACTGGCGGGAAGGAGCAGTACTTC. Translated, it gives CASSQTGGKEQYF.

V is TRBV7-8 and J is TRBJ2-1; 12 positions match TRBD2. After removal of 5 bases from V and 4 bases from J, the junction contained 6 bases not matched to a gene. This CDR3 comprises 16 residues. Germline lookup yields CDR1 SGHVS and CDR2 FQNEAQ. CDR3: CASSLRTSGAYNEQFF. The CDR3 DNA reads TGTGCCAGCAGCCTCCGGACTAGCGGGGCGTACAATGAGCAGTTCTTC.

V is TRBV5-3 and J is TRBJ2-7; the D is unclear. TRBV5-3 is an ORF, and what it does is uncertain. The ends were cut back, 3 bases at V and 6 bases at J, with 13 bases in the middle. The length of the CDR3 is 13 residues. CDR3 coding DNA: TGTGCCAGAAGCTGCGGCACAAGACTCGAGCAGTACTTC. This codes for CARSCGTRLEQYF.

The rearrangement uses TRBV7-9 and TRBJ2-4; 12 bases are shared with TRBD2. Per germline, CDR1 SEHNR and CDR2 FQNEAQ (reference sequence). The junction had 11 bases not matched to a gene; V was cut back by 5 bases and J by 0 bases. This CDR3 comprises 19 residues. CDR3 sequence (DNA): TGTGCCAGCAGCGCCAGACTAGCGGGAGATAGCTTAGCCAAAAACATTCAGTACTTC. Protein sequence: CASSARLAGDSLAKNIQYF.

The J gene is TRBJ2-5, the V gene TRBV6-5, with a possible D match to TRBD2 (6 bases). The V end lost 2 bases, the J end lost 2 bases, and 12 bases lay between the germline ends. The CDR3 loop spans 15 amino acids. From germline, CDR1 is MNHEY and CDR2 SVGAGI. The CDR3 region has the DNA TGTGCCAGCAGTTACCTTGGACTACAACAAGAGACCCAGTACTTC. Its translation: CASSYLGLQQETQYF.